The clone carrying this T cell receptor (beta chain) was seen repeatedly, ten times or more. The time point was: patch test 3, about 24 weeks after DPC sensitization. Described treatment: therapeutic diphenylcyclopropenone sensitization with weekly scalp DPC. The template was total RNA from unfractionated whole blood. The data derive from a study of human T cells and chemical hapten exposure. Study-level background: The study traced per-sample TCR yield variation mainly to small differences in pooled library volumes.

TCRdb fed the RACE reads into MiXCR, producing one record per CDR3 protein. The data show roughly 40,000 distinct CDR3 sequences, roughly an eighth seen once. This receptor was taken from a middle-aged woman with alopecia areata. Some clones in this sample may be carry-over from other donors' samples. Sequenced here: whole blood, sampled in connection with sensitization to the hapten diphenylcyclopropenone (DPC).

The CDR3, as DNA: TGTGCCAGCAGTTTACCCGGAAGGAGGGAGACCCAGTACTTC. Protein product: CASSLPGRRETQYF. This chain connects TRBV28 to TRBJ2-5, with D maybe TRBD2 (5 bases). The CDR3 covers 14 residues. The V end was cut by 2 bases, the J end by 5 bases, with 12 bases between. The germline V gene has CDR1 MDHEN and CDR2 SYDVKM. Using reference TRBV28 and TRBJ2-5 for the parts outside the CDR3, the full variable domain is DVKVTQSSRYLVKRTGEKVFLECVQDMDHENMFWYRQDPGLGLRLIYFSYDVKMKEKGDIPEGYSVSREKKERFSLILESASTNQTSMYLCASSLPGRRETQYFGPGTRLLVL.